The present entry profiles one TCR beta chain with its context. Its antigen is still unknown. Base-call qualities are not available, and no considerably larger clone is one nucleotide away. To sequence the TCRbeta CDR3 region, genomic DNA was isolated from the sorted cells. The immunoSEQ Assay was used to sequence the TCRbeta CDR3 regions. Not all clones reach the TCRdb copy of this immuneACCESS table, which keeps in-frame sequences only. Checked studies attribute under half of the gap to unresolved V genes and leave the rest unexplained. Within this sample are tens of thousands of clones, with about 90% of them counted one time only. In total, the top ten clones hold 5.4% of the sample. Patients with a history of autoimmune disease or receiving systemic immunosuppression were excluded from the trial. In every dose cohort, peripheral blood was drawn for TCR sequencing at baseline, cycle 4 day 1, and cycle 7 day 1. Samples were obtained from an open-label, multicenter, first-in-human phase I dose-escalation trial of ivuxolimab. Adults with locally advanced or metastatic melanoma, renal cell carcinoma, hepatocellular carcinoma or head and neck squamous cell carcinoma were enrolled in the trial. Before TCR sequencing, CD4+ T cells and CD8+ T cells were sorted from peripheral blood as separate populations.

This sample is drawn from a study of OX40 agonist ivuxolimab in advanced cancers. About the study as a whole: Ivuxolimab, which targeted the costimulatory receptor OX40 (CD134), was an agonistic, fully human IgG2 monoclonal antibody. Intravenous ivuxolimab was administered to patients every 2 weeks at six dose levels: 0.01, 0.1, 0.3, 1.5, 3 and 10 mg/kg. Among the 50 to 55 dose-escalation patients, about 20 had hepatocellular carcinoma, roughly 15 melanoma, 9 renal cell carcinoma and 9 head and neck cancer. The dose-escalation cohort was 82.7% male with a mean age of approximately 59 years, ranging from roughly 23 to 79. Patients were allowed to have had prior anti-PD-1, anti-PD-L1 or anti-CTLA-4 therapy, and 30% to 50% of the dose-escalation patients had previously received checkpoint inhibitors. Partial responses occurred in three dose-escalation patients, of whom one had hepatocellular carcinoma and two had cutaneous melanoma. Peripheral TCRbeta sequencing was intended to test whether TCR sequence diversity was altered and clonal T-cell expansion was caused by ivuxolimab. The monotherapy dose-escalation portion (N ≈ 50 patients) of the phase I ivuxolimab trial is reported in the paper.

Trimming costs V 5 bases and J 0 bases, and their ends lie 14 bases apart. Via the germline V gene, CDR1 is MDHEN and CDR2 SYDVKM. The CDR3 spans 15 residues, from the cysteine through the phenylalanine. The kept DNA is CDR3 alone, 45 bases in frame from the first base. On the study overall, not on this receptor specifically: Clonal expansion of both CD4+ and CD8+ blood T cells was observed from baseline to week 6 at doses 0.1 to 3.0 mg/kg. After ivuxolimab, more expanded clones were found on average in CD8+ T cells than in CD4+ T cells. In the 0.1-3.0 mg/kg groups, partial responders were among the patients with the lowest normalized peripheral clonal expansion, particularly in CD8+ T cells. Low levels of normalized T-cell clonal expansion were also seen in some patients who did not respond. The antigen specificity of the clonally expanded peripheral T cells was not determined.

This sequence originates from an adult with an advanced solid tumor such as melanoma, head and neck, liver or kidney cancer. The material was CD4+ or CD8+ T cells sorted from blood, obtained in a trial of the OX40 agonist ivuxolimab. The receptor chain draws on TRBV28 and TRBJ2-7, with the identity of the D gene unclear. CDR3 reads: CASSPSQTHSYEQYF. At the DNA level, the sequence is TGTGCCAGCAGTCCCTCGCAGACTCACTCCTACGAGCAGTACTTC.